These 5 T cell receptor beta chains were sequenced from one sample in a study of blood T cell repertoires in COVID-19. The assay was immunoSEQ multiplex PCR, and TCRdb's table has in-frame clones only and misses some. The sample lists a few hundred thousand clones; about nine tenths were seen once. The sample was PBMCs or T cells enriched from blood (not recorded which). The receptors come from a woman aged 40 to 49 who had been exposed to COVID-19.

This chain uses TRBV28 with TRBJ2-5, with TRBD1 identical over 7 bases. In germline, CDR1 is MDHEN, CDR2 SYDVKM. The V and J ends lost 4 bases and 4 bases, in that order; junction bases with no gene match: 3. This CDR3 comprises 13 residues. The CDR3 loop is CASSYPGGETQYF. Written as DNA, the CDR3 is TGTGCCAGCAGTTATCCAGGGGGAGAGACCCAGTACTTC. The entire variable domain, with the rest obtained from reference TRBV28 and TRBJ2-5, is as follows: DVKVTQSSRYLVKRTGEKVFLECVQDMDHENMFWYRQDPGLGLRLIYFSYDVKMKEKGDIPEGYSVSREKKERFSLILESASTNQTSMYLCASSYPGGETQYFGPGTRLLVL.

This clone occurred once. V is TRBV30 and J is TRBJ2-6; maybe TRBD1 (5 bases). The CDR3 contains 16 residues. Germline CDR1 GTSNPN, CDR2 SVGIG (reference sequence). The ends were cut back, 8 bases at V and 0 bases at J, with 17 bases in the middle. This chain's CDR3 is CAGPPRQFSGANVLTF. The CDR3 DNA sequence: TGTGCCGGGCCACCAAGACAGTTCTCTGGGGCCAACGTCCTGACTTTC.

The chain is built from TRBV6-2 or TRBV6-3 and TRBJ1-2; D gene unclear. CDR3 length: 15 residues. Germline CDR1 is MNHEY and CDR2 is SVGEGT. The V gene lost 5 bases and the J gene lost 0 bases, with 13 bases spanning the gap. The CDR3: CASSTYGLSNYGYTF. CDR3 in DNA: TGTGCCAGCAGTACTTATGGGCTCTCTAACTATGGCTACACCTTC.

The gene calls are TRBV29-1 and TRBJ1-2; a possible D gene is TRBD1 (6 bases). The length of the CDR3 is 14 residues. Trimming pared 3 bases from V and 7 bases from J, leaving 18 bases between. Germline V gene lookup returns CDR1 SQVTM and CDR2 ANQGSEA. The CDR3 region has the DNA TGCAGCGTTGATGGCCCAGGGGTACAGACTGGCTACACCTTC. It translates to CSVDGPGVQTGYTF.

The V gene is TRBV12-3 or TRBV12-4, the J gene TRBJ2-3; maybe TRBD2 (5 bases). The CDR3 length is 12 residues. The V end was cut by 7 bases, the J end by 4 bases, with 9 bases between. The CDR3 region has the DNA TGTGCCAGCAAAGGGAGTCCAGATACGCAGTATTTT. Amino acid sequence: CASKGSPDTQYF.